These 4 T cell receptor beta chains were sequenced from one sample in a study of T cell repertoires in cytomegalovirus infection (dated by TCRdb to between 2018 and 2021). TCRdb shows the sequencer as Illumina HiSeq 1500. TCRdb cleaned the public reads at Q25 with fastp, built clones with MiXCR and kept in-frame beta chains. Rows with a matching CDR3 protein are joined into one entry that keeps the most common DNA and genes. The sample contains some 390,000 distinct CDR3 sequences, approximately 18% of them found a single time. The ten top clones hold 8.5% to 10% of the sample. The specimen sequenced was PBMCs. The receptors come from a human donor in good health (CMV status not recorded). Some clones in this sample may be carry-over from other donors' samples.

V is TRBV7-2 and J is TRBJ1-1, with D possibly matching TRBD1 (5 bases). V was shortened by 1 base and J by 0 bases, with 12 bases between the two germline ends. Germline V gene sequence: CDR1 SGHTA, CDR2 FQGNSA. The CDR3 totals 16 residues. The chain's CDR3 is CASSLGWGRLNTEAFF. In DNA form, the CDR3 reads TGTGCCAGCAGCTTAGGGTGGGGACGGCTGAACACTGAAGCTTTCTTT.

This clonotype was found a few times. V and J are TRBV5-6 and TRBJ1-2; 7 positions match TRBD1. J was trimmed by 4 bases and V by 3 bases; bases with no gene match: 6. This CDR3 is 14 amino acids long. The V gene's germline CDR1 is SGHDT and CDR2 YYEEEE. CDR3 in amino acids: CASSWQDRPYGYTF. The CDR3 DNA sequence: TGTGCCAGCAGCTGGCAGGACAGGCCCTATGGCTACACCTTC.

There are a few counts of this clonotype. The rearrangement links TRBV2 to TRBJ2-2; unclear D gene. Germline V CDR1 and CDR2: SNHLY, FYNNEI. CDR3 size: 14 residues. Deletions cut 0 bases from V and 0 bases from J, with 2 bases between. CDR3 residues: CASSEAPNTGELFF. DNA of the CDR3: TGTGCCAGCAGTGAAGCGCCGAACACCGGGGAGCTGTTTTTT.

V gene TRBV27 combines with J gene TRBJ2-6; 9 nucleotides align to TRBD1. The CDR3 is 17 amino acids. Losses at the gene ends were 7 bases for V and 0 bases for J; bases not matched to a gene: 7. The germline CDR1 and CDR2 sequences are MNHEY and SMNVEV (reference sequence). CDR3 bases: TGTGCCAGCACCCGGGGACAGGGAAACTCTGGGGCCAACGTCCTGACTTTC. This sequence encodes CASTRGQGNSGANVLTF.